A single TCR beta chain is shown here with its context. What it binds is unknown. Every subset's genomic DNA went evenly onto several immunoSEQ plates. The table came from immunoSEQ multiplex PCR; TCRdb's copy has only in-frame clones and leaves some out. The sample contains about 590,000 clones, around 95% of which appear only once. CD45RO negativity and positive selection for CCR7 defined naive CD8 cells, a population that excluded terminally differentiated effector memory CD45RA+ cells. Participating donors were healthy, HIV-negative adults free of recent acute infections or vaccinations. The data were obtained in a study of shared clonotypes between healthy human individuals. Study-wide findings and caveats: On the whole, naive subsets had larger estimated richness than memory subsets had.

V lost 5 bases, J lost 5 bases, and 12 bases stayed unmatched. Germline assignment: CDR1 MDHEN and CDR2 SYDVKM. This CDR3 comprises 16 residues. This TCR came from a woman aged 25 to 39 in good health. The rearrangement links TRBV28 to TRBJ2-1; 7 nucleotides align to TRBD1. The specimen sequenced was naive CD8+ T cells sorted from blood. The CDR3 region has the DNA TGTGCCAGCAGTAGTGGGACAGTCGCTTATAACAATGAGCAGTTCTTC. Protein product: CASSSGTVAYNNEQFF. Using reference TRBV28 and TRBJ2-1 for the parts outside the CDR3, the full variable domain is DVKVTQSSRYLVKRTGEKVFLECVQDMDHENMFWYRQDPGLGLRLIYFSYDVKMKEKGDIPEGYSVSREKKERFSLILESASTNQTSMYLCASSSGTVAYNNEQFFGPGTRLTVL.